Shown below are 2 T cell receptor beta chains from a single sample sequenced in a study of shared clonotypes between healthy human individuals. The repertoire was sequenced with immunoSEQ multiplex PCR; TCRdb's copy has only in-frame clones and lacks some. Here the sample spans about 1.5 million clones, 98% being singletons. Sample: naive CD4+ T cells sorted from blood. The subset is: CD45RA+ positively selected. The receptor source for this set is a young man in good health.

V usage is TRBV11-3 and J usage is TRBJ2-1; 12 bases agree with TRBD2. Trimming cost V 5 bases and J 5 bases; bases outside gene matches: 4. CDR1 is SGHNT, CDR2 YENEEA, per germline. CDR3 length: 15 residues. As DNA, the CDR3 is TGTGCCAGCAGCCCGACTAGCGGGGGCGACAATGAGCAGTTCTTC. Translation gives CASSPTSGGDNEQFF.

The V and J genes are TRBV5-4 and TRBJ2-1; 11 nucleotides match TRBD2. The germline V gene encodes CDR1 SGHNT and CDR2 YYREEE (reference sequence). Trimming at V came to 4 bases and at J to 15 bases, leaving 18 bases not matched to a gene. This CDR3 is 16 amino acids long. The chain's CDR3 is CASSRPGTSGDERRFF. CDR3 DNA: TGTGCCAGCAGCCGGCCTGGGACTAGCGGAGACGAAAGGCGGTTCTTC.